The sequence of this T cell receptor beta chain was determined in a study of radiotherapy plus CTLA-4 blockade in lung cancer (dated by TCRdb to 2016 to 2018). Background on the whole study: Objective responses occurred in more than 15% of enrolled patients, and about 30% achieved disease control.

The library relied on the immunoSEQ multiplex PCR assay. TCRdb provides this immuneACCESS table in a form limited to in-frame rearrangements. Some clones are lacking; in checked studies, under half of them reflect an unresolved V gene, and why the rest are absent is not known. For this sample there are 40,000 to 50,000 clones; 75% appear just once. Clones ranked in the top ten supply 9.8% of the sample. Points on this clone: This receptor's antigen is unknown. No clone much larger than this one lies a single base away; base qualities are absent.

The paper's findings and limits, for the study overall: Increased serum interferon-beta after radiation, together with early dynamic changes in blood T cell clones, were reported to be the strongest predictors of response. After treatment with radiotherapy and ipilimumab, TCR clones that originated in tumors expanded in peripheral blood.

The study evaluated CTLA-4 blockade (ipilimumab) given together with focal radiation therapy in patients who had chemo-refractory metastatic non-small-cell lung cancer. Taken from the germline V gene (reference sequence), the CDR1 and CDR2 loops are LNHDA and SQIVND. The CDR3 goes from the cysteine to the phenylalanine over 16 residues. CDR3 DNA is the only sequence kept; it has 48 bases, read in frame from the first base. The germline V end is reduced by 5 bases and the J end by 3 bases; junction bases left unmatched: 10. The receptor chain draws on TRBV19 and TRBJ2-7, with 10 middle bases fitting TRBD1. Sequencing was performed on peripheral blood, taken from a patient treated with radiotherapy plus ipilimumab. The clonotype was recovered from a human donor with non-small cell lung cancer who had stable disease on radiotherapy plus ipilimumab. The sequenced DNA is TGTGCCAGTAGTCCGGGACAGGGGAGGGTTAGCTACGAGCAGTACTTC. This yields the protein CASSPGQGRVSYEQYF.